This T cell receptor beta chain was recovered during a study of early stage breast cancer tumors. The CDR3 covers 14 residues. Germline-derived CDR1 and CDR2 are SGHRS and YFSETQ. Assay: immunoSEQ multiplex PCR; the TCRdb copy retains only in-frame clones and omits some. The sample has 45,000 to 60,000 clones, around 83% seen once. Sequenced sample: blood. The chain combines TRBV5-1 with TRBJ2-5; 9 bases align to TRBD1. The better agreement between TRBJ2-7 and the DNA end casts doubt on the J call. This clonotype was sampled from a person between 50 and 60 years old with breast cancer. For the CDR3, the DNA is TGCGCCAGCAGCTCGAGGACAGGGGCCTACGAGCAGTACTTC. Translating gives CASSSRTGAYEQYF.